Presented here are 31 T cell receptor beta chains from one specimen sequenced in a study of T cells in Graves' hyperthyroidism and ophthalmopathy (dated by TCRdb to the late 2010s). Library creation used multiplex PCR. Sequencing was carried out with an Illumina HiSeq 2000. TCR beta CDR3 regions were amplified from RNA transcripts. For the first round of RT-PCR on the TCR CDR3, the HTBI primer set was used together with the Qiagen OneStep RT-PCR kit. TCRdb reanalyzed the raw reads on its own, using fastp at Q25 for trimming and MiXCR for clone calling, and kept in-frame beta chains. Rows merge per CDR3 protein into single entries with the most common DNA and genes. Recorded for this sample are about 290,000 distinct CDR3 sequences; around 17% of them occurred a single time. The ten most abundant clones make up roughly 31% of the sample. Sequencing was done on a sample of blood. These receptors were taken from a man aged 25 to 40 with Graves' hyperthyroidism.

This clonotype was seen many times. V usage is TRBV20-1 and J usage is TRBJ2-7; TRBD2 is a possible D gene (6 bases). Germline-derived CDR1 and CDR2 are DFQATT and SNEGSKA (reference sequence). The length of the CDR3 is 14 residues. V was trimmed by 2 bases and J by 6 bases, leaving 17 bases between them. In DNA, the CDR3 is TGCAGTGCTAGATGGCGGGGAGCGGCGGGCGAGCAGTACTTC. It is translated as CSARWRGAAGEQYF.

This clonotype was counted many times. The chain combines TRBV12-3 or TRBV12-4 with TRBJ1-1; no firm D call. Trimming left V 7 bases short and J 4 bases short, with 13 bases between. The CDR3 is 13 residues long. This CDR3 is CASTRYRVTEAFF. The CDR3 nucleotides read TGTGCCAGCACCCGATACAGAGTCACTGAAGCTTTCTTT.

Ten or more counts support this clonotype. The DNA of the CDR3 is TGTGCTAGTGGTTCACGCCTAGATACGCAGTATTTT. Amino acid sequence: CASGSRLDTQYF. V is TRBV12-5 and J is TRBJ2-3; D remains ambiguous. CDR1 is LGHNT, CDR2 FRNRAP, per germline. CDR3 length: 12 residues. V lost 4 bases, J lost 5 bases, and 7 bases lay in between.

This chain connects TRBV25-1 to TRBJ1-1, with 9 bases fitting TRBD1. Looked up from germline, CDR1 is MGHDK and CDR2 is SYGVNS. The junction had 12 bases not matched to a gene; V was cut back by 8 bases and J by 5 bases. This CDR3 comprises 15 residues. The CDR3 loop is CASDTTGGAGTEAFF. CDR3 sequence (DNA): TGTGCCAGCGACACTACAGGGGGCGCGGGGACTGAAGCTTTCTTT.

With respect to this clonotype: A much larger clone lies a single base off, so this may be a read error. This chain's CDR3 is CATSRLTASNTEAFF. The CDR3 DNA follows: TGTGCCACCAGCAGGTTGACAGCATCGAACACTGAAGCTTTCTTT. V and J are TRBV15 and TRBJ1-1; D might be TRBD1 (5 bases). CDR1 is LNHNV and CDR2 is YYDKDF in the germline V gene (reference sequence). This CDR3 region has 15 residues. V shed 3 bases and J shed 1 base, with 12 bases lying between them.

This clonotype was seen only a few times. This may be a read error: a much more frequent sequence differs by one nucleotide. Lacking the conserved final phenylalanine or tryptophan, this CDR3 likely reflects a read error. The chain employs TRBV28 and TRBJ2-1, with D possibly being TRBD1 (6 bases). Trimming removed 6 bases from V and 6 bases from J, with 18 bases in between. Looked up from germline, CDR1 is MDHEN and CDR2 is SYDVKM. The CDR3 has 15 amino acids. CDR3 DNA: TGTGCCAGCAGAAGGGGGACACTTAATCTCAATGAGCAGTTCCTC. Translating gives CASRRGTLNLNEQFL.

The CDR3 loop is CAWRDVYTQYF. The CDR3 nucleotides are TGTGCCTGGCGGGACGTTTATACGCAGTATTTT. V gene TRBV30 combines with J gene TRBJ2-3, with D tentatively TRBD1 or TRBD2 (5 bases each). CDR1 GTSNPN and CDR2 SVGIG come from the germline V gene (reference sequence). V was pared by 5 bases and J by 7 bases, with 10 bases between. CDR3 length equals 11 residues.

This clonotype showed up many times. This chain links TRBV12-3 or TRBV12-4 with TRBJ2-7; tentatively, D is TRBD2 (5 bases). The CDR3 loop spans 15 amino acids. V gave up 3 bases and J gave up 2 bases, with 14 bases separating them. The CDR3 nucleotides read TGTGCCAGCAGTTTGTCGGGGTTTAGTACCTACGAGCAGTACTTC. This gives the protein CASSLSGFSTYEQYF.

A note on this clonotype: This may come from a read error, since a much larger clone is one base off. CDR3 amino acids: CASSQDRGVGGFTF. The CDR3 nucleotides read TGTGCCAGCAGCCAAGATCGCGGGGTAGGCGGCTTCACCTTC. The rearrangement links TRBV3-1 to TRBJ1-2, with no clear D. This CDR3 is 14 amino acids long. Per the germline V gene, CDR1 is LGHDT and CDR2 is YNNKEL (reference sequence).

This clonotype was found a few times. CDR3 residues: CASSLFLNTEGDEQFF. The CDR3 DNA is TGTGCCAGCAGTTTATTTTTGAACACAGAGGGGGATGAGCAGTTCTTC. The J gene is TRBJ2-1, the V gene TRBV12-3 or TRBV12-4; D possibly corresponds to TRBD1 (6 bases). Trimming left V 2 bases short and J 8 bases short, with 19 bases between. The CDR3 contains 16 residues.

V usage is TRBV7-3 and J usage is TRBJ2-3; 8 nucleotides align to TRBD1. The CDR3 length is 15 residues. V shed 2 bases, J shed 1 base, and the junction held 2 bases outside the gene matches. Germline assignment: CDR1 SGHTA and CDR2 FQGTGA. In DNA form, the CDR3 reads TGTGCCAGCAGCTTAGTACAGGGGGGCACAGATACGCAGTATTTT. As protein: CASSLVQGGTDTQYF.

This clonotype has more than one count but fewer than ten. The chain is built from TRBV5-4 and TRBJ1-2; no clear D. The CDR3 is 13 residues long. Germline assignment: CDR1 SGHNT and CDR2 YYREEE (reference sequence). V was shortened by 4 bases and J by 3 bases, with 10 bases between the two germline ends. The CDR3 loop reads CASSPEAHYGYTF. The CDR3 nucleotides read TGTGCCAGCAGCCCTGAGGCCCACTATGGCTACACCTTC.

This sequence joins TRBV5-4 and TRBJ2-3; tentatively, D is TRBD1 (5 bases). The CDR3 covers 12 residues. V shed 1 base and J shed 10 bases, with 10 bases lying between them. The germline gives CDR1 SGHNT, CDR2 YYREEE (reference sequence). CDR3 residues: CASSLLGVAQYF. CDR3 DNA: TGTGCCAGCAGCTTGTTAGGGGTAGCGCAGTATTTT. Using reference TRBV5-4 and TRBJ2-3 for the parts outside the CDR3, the full variable domain is ETGVTQSPTHLIKTRGQQVTLRCSSQSGHNTVSWYQQALGQGPQFIFQYYREEENGRGNFPPRFSGLQFPNYSSELNVNALELDDSALYLCASSLLGVAQYFGPGTRLTVL.

This clonotype has at least ten counts. The chain uses TRBV29-1 and TRBJ1-2; D is ambiguous. In germline, CDR1 is SQVTM, CDR2 ANQGSEA. The CDR3 consists of 13 residues. The V end lost 4 bases, the J end lost 3 bases, and 12 bases lay between the germline ends. In DNA form, the CDR3 reads TGCAGCGTTGTCATTGGAGTAGACTATGGCTACACCTTC. It yields the protein CSVVIGVDYGYTF. The whole variable domain, filled in from reference TRBV29-1 and TRBJ1-2, reads SAVISQKPSRDICQRGTSLTIQCQVDSQVTMMFWYRQQPGQSLTLIATANQGSEATYESGFVIDKFPISRPNLTFSTLTVSNMSPEDSSIYLCSVVIGVDYGYTFGSGTRLTVV.

This clonotype was seen ten or more times. The chain recombines TRBV10-3 with TRBJ2-7; TRBD2 agrees at 7 bases. This CDR3 region has 14 residues. CDR1 and CDR2 (germline): ENHRY, SYGVKD. The J segment lost 5 bases and the V segment lost 6 bases, leaving 10 bases of the junction unmatched. The CDR3 sequence: CAIRAGVPSDEQYF. CDR3 coding DNA: TGTGCCATCAGGGCGGGGGTTCCTTCGGACGAGCAGTACTTC.

The table lists this clonotype with many counts. The CDR3 region is CAWSVDSSNTEAFF. CDR3 coding DNA: TGTGCCTGGAGTGTAGACAGTAGCAACACTGAAGCTTTCTTT. The chain has TRBV30 and TRBJ1-1; tentative D call: TRBD1 (5 bases). Germline V gene lookup returns CDR1 GTSNPN and CDR2 SVGIG (reference sequence). CDR3 length: 14 amino acids. V was trimmed by 0 bases and J by 2 bases, leaving 10 bases between them.

This clonotype was counted many times. V gene TRBV11-3 combines with J gene TRBJ2-1; D not resolved. The CDR3 consists of 15 residues. Germline CDR1 SGHNT, CDR2 YENEEA. V shed 0 bases and J shed 7 bases, with 13 bases lying between them. CDR3: CASSLEGWDRNEQFF. The CDR3 DNA is TGTGCCAGCAGCTTAGAAGGGTGGGATAGAAATGAGCAGTTCTTC.

There are many counts of this clonotype. This sequence joins TRBV24-1 and TRBJ2-1; 10 bases are shared with TRBD2. Per the germline V gene, CDR1 is KGHDR and CDR2 is SFDVKD. The CDR3 sequence is 15 residues long. V was pared by 7 bases and J by 9 bases, with 11 bases of the junction left unmatched. CDR3 DNA sequence: TGTGCCACCAGCGGGGGAATAGCGGGAGGTAGTGAGCAGTTCTTC. Translating it yields CATSGGIAGGSEQFF.

This clonotype was counted ten times or more. This chain links TRBV27 with TRBJ2-7; 9 bases map to TRBD1. CDR1 and CDR2 (germline): MNHEY, SMNVEV (reference sequence). Germline trimming cut 5 bases from V and 0 bases from J; bases unmatched to any gene: 5. The CDR3 sequence is 15 residues long. The CDR3 bases are TGTGCCAGCAGTCCCGGGACAGGGCCCTCCTACGAGCAGTACTTC. It codes for CASSPGTGPSYEQYF.

There are a few counts of this clonotype. The chain employs TRBV5-1 and TRBJ2-1; TRBD2 might be the D (6 bases). This CDR3 comprises 14 residues. Germline CDR1 is SGHRS and CDR2 is YFSETQ. Trimming took 6 bases from V and 7 from J, leaving 17 bases between them. In DNA form, the CDR3 reads TGCGCCAGCACTAAATCTTGGGGGGTAAATGAGCAGTTCTTC. This translates into CASTKSWGVNEQFF.

This clonotype was counted ten times or more. The chain couples TRBV7-8 to TRBJ2-3; no clear D. Germline loops: CDR1 SGHVS, CDR2 FQNEAQ. V lost 2 bases, J lost 1 base, and 10 bases lay in between. The CDR3 runs to 15 residues. This CDR3 is CASSLPDLGTDTQYF. In DNA form, the CDR3 reads TGTGCCAGCAGCTTACCCGATCTGGGCACAGATACGCAGTATTTT.

This clonotype was detected a few times. The chain combines TRBV7-3 with TRBJ2-1, with D possibly matching TRBD2 (5 bases). Germline V gene lookup returns CDR1 SGHTA and CDR2 FQGTGA. The CDR3 has 13 residues. Trimming stripped 5 bases from V and 7 bases from J, with 12 bases between. CDR3 sequence (DNA): TGTGCCAGCAGCAGAGGGAGCAGAAATGAGCAGTTCTTC. The encoded protein is CASSRGSRNEQFF.

This clonotype was counted a few times. The chain employs TRBV11-2 and TRBJ2-3; 10 bases align to TRBD1. Germline assignment: CDR1 SGHAT and CDR2 FQNNGV. CDR3 length equals 15 residues. V lost 7 bases to trimming and J lost 4 bases; unmatched junction nucleotides: 8. The CDR3 region has the DNA TGTGCCAGCAACCGCCGGGACAGGGGCTCAGATACGCAGTATTTT. Translation gives CASNRRDRGSDTQYF.

This clonotype was observed many times. The chain has TRBV27 and TRBJ2-1, with 12 bases matching TRBD2. This CDR3 is built from 19 residues. CDR1 is MNHEY and CDR2 is SMNVEV in the germline V gene (reference sequence). V lost 3 bases, J lost 2 bases, and 11 bases stayed unmatched. This CDR3 is CASSLWGLAGDYAYNEQFF. The CDR3 nucleotides are TGTGCCAGCAGTTTGTGGGGACTAGCGGGCGATTACGCCTACAATGAGCAGTTCTTC.

This rearrangement joins TRBV7-9 to TRBJ1-2, with TRBD1 matching over 9 bases. This CDR3 contains 18 residues. CDR1 and CDR2 from the germline V gene are SEHNR and FQNEAQ (reference sequence). J lost 4 bases, V lost 4 bases, and 16 bases had no gene match. Here the CDR3 DNA reads TGTGCCAGCAGCTCTTACCCTAAACCGGGACAGGGTACCTATGGCTACACCTTC. Encoded protein: CASSSYPKPGQGTYGYTF.

A single count supports this clonotype. The chain employs TRBV6-1 and TRBJ2-7, with 10 bases matching TRBD1. Germline V gives CDR1 MNHNS, CDR2 SASEGT. The CDR3 is 16 residues long. V shed 1 base and J 2 bases; nucleotides not matched to a gene: 5. This CDR3 reads CASSEDLGTGAYEQYF. The CDR3 bases are TGTGCCAGCAGTGAAGATTTAGGGACAGGGGCCTACGAGCAGTACTTC.

Only one count was recorded for this clonotype. This likely comes from a read error, as the CDR3 has no conserved phenylalanine or tryptophan at its end. The V call is TRBV5-6, the J call TRBJ2-7, with 7 nucleotides matching TRBD2. The CDR3 sequence is 14 residues long. V shed 0 bases and J 6 bases; nucleotides not matched to a gene: 6. Germline CDR1 and CDR2: SGHDT and YYEEEE. Here the CDR3 DNA reads TGTGCCAGCAGCTTGGGCCGGCGGGGGATCGAGCAGTACCTC. Encoded protein: CASSLGRRGIEQYL.

This clonotype was seen a few times. This chain connects TRBV12-5 to TRBJ2-5; 7 bases are a match to TRBD2. V shed 7 bases, J shed 3 bases, and the junction held 5 bases outside the gene matches. This CDR3 is 13 amino acids long. Germline V gene sequence: CDR1 LGHNT, CDR2 FRNRAP. The CDR3 spells CASALSGEETQYF. Here the CDR3 DNA reads TGTGCTAGTGCCTTGAGCGGGGAAGAGACCCAGTACTTC.

The gene calls are TRBV4-1 and TRBJ2-1; TRBD1 matches at 10 bases. CDR1 is MGHRA and CDR2 is YSYEKL in the germline V gene. The CDR3 extends over 17 amino acids. Trimming cost V 1 base and J 4 bases; bases outside gene matches: 7. Written as DNA, the CDR3 is TGCGCCAGCAGCCAAGTGCCCGGGACAGGGGATTACAATGAGCAGTTCTTC. Translation gives CASSQVPGTGDYNEQFF.

This clonotype was seen repeatedly, ten times or more. V is TRBV7-3 and J is TRBJ1-2; maybe TRBD1 (5 bases). CDR1 is SGHTA, CDR2 FQGTGA, per germline. The CDR3 has 13 amino acids. Between the trimmed V and J ends, which lost 2 bases and 4 bases, there was a span of 8 bases. CDR3 nucleotide sequence: TGTGCCAGCAGCTTAGGGGGGTTCTATGGCTACACCTTC. Translated, it gives CASSLGGFYGYTF.

At least ten counts were recorded for this clonotype. V gene TRBV27 combines with J gene TRBJ2-1; the match to TRBD1 covers 9 bases. With V trimmed by 7 bases and J by 10 bases, 8 bases remained unmatched. This CDR3 region has 13 residues. Looked up from germline, CDR1 is MNHEY and CDR2 is SMNVEV (reference sequence). The CDR3 here is CASMGTGFSEQFF. The CDR3 bases are TGTGCCAGCATGGGGACAGGGTTTTCGGAGCAGTTCTTC.